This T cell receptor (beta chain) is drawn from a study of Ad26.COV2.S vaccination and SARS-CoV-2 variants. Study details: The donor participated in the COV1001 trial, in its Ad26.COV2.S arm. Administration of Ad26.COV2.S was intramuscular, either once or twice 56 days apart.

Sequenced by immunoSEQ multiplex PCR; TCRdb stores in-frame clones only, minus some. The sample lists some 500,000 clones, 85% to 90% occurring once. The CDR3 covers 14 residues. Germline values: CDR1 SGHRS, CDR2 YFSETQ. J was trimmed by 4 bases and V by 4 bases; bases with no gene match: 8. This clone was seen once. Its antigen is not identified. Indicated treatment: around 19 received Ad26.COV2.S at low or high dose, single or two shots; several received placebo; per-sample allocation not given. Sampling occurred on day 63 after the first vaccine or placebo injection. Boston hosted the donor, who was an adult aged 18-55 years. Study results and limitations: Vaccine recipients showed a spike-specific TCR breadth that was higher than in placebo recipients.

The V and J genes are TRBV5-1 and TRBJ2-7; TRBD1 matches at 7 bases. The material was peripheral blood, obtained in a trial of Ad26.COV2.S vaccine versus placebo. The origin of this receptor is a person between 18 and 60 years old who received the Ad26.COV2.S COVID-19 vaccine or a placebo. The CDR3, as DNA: TGCGCCAGCAGCCCCGGGACAGAGTTGTACGAGCAGTACTTC. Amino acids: CASSPGTELYEQYF.